This T cell receptor (beta chain) was identified during a study of shared clonotypes between healthy human individuals. The CDR3 contains 15 residues. V was pared by 1 base and J by 0 bases, with 9 bases between. Germline CDR1 and CDR2: SGDLS and YYNGEE. Libraries were prepared by immunoSEQ multiplex PCR; TCRdb keeps only in-frame clonotypes and omits some of them. The repertoire holds over a million clones, with approximately 98.5% as singletons. The sequenced material came from naive CD4+ T cells sorted from blood. As for subset: CD45RA+ positively selected. The clonotype originates from a man aged 25-40 years in good health. The chain recombines TRBV9 with TRBJ2-3; either TRBD1 or TRBD2 may supply D (5 bases each). In nucleotides, the CDR3 is TGTGCCAGCAGCGTAAGTGGGGGAAGCACAGATACGCAGTATTTT. The encoded protein is CASSVSGGSTDTQYF.